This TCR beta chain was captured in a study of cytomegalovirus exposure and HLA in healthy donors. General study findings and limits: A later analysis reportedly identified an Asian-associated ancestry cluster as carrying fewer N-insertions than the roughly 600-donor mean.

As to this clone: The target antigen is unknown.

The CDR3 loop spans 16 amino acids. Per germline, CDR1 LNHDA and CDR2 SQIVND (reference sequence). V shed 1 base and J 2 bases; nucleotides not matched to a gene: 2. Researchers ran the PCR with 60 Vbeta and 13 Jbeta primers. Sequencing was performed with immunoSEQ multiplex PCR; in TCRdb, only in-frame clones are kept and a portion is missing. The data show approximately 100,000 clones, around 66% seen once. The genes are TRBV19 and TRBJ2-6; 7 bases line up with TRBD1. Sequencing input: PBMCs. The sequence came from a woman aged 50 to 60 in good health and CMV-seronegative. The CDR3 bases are TGTGCCAGTAGTATAGCCCAGGGGGCTGGGGCCAACGTCCTGACTTTC. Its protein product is CASSIAQGAGANVLTF.